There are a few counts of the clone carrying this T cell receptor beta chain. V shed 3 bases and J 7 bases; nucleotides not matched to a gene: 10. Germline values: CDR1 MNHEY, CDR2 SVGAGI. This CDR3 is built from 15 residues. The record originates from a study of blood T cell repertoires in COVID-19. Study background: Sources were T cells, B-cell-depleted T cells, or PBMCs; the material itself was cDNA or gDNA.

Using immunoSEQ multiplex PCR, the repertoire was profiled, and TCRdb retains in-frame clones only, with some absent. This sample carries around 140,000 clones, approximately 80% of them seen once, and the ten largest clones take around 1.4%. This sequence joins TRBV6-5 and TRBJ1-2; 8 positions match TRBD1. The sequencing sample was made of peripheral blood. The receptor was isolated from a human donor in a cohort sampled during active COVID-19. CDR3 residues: CASSYSGQGAGGYTF. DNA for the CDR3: TGTGCCAGCAGTTATTCTGGTCAGGGGGCCGGTGGCTACACCTTC.